This TCR beta chain was identified in a study of response to subunit inactivated influenza vaccine. Study outcomes and limitations: The study's authors posited that every seasonal influenza vaccination enlists few new T cells.

This clonotype showed up just a few times. Its antigen is not identified. TCRdb processed the RT-PCR reads anew with MiXCR; each CDR3 protein has one entry. Of approximately 530,000 distinct CDR3 sequences listed, around 8% were seen once; the top ten hold roughly 13%. Germline trimming cut 5 bases from V and 3 bases from J; bases unmatched to any gene: 16. From germline, CDR1 is SGHAT and CDR2 FQDESV (reference sequence). The CDR3 has 17 residues. This material consisted of PBMCs from blood, taken less than 30 months after vaccination. The chain combines TRBV11-1 with TRBJ2-7; 7 positions match TRBD1. The sequence was collected from a man aged 45 to 70 who received an inactivated influenza vaccine. The chain's CDR3 is CASSNPDRDPSSYEQYF. The CDR3 DNA sequence: TGTGCCAGCAGCAACCCTGACAGGGACCCGAGCAGCTACGAGCAGTACTTC. Together with reference TRBV11-1 and TRBJ2-7, the CDR3 gives the full variable domain: EAEVAQSPRYKITEKSQAVAFWCDPISGHATLYWYRQILGQGPELLVQFQDESVVDDSQLPKDRFSAERLKGVDSTLKIQPAELGDSAMYLCASSNPDRDPSSYEQYFGPGTRLTVT.